The 14 T cell receptor beta chains below were found in one sample sequenced in a study of T cell repertoires and HLA-DP antigens. Antigen specificity for these receptors is unknown. TCRdb's copy holds only in-frame clones and misses some; the assay was immunoSEQ multiplex PCR. The sample has around 100,000 clones, about 91% seen once. Sequenced: CD4+ T cells from PBMCs. These receptors all stem from a woman younger than 35 in good health and CMV-seronegative.

This clone occurred a few times. V usage is TRBV4-1 and J usage is TRBJ1-2; D is unresolved. The V end lost 0 bases, the J end lost 5 bases, and 10 bases lay between the germline ends. CDR1 MGHRA and CDR2 YSYEKL come from the germline V gene. The CDR3 covers 14 residues. Here the CDR3 DNA reads TGCGCCAGCAGCCAAGATCGAGGACCATATGGCTACACCTTC. This sequence encodes CASSQDRGPYGYTF.

The V gene is TRBV10-3, the J gene TRBJ2-3; D is unclear. Germline values: CDR1 ENHRY, CDR2 SYGVKD. Trimming pared 2 bases from V and 0 bases from J, leaving 9 bases between. This CDR3 has 15 amino acids. DNA of the CDR3: TGTGCCATCAGTGAGCGAGAGGCAAGCACAGATACGCAGTATTTT. It yields the protein CAISEREASTDTQYF.

This rearrangement joins TRBV9 to TRBJ2-5; a weak D match, TRBD2 (5 bases). The CDR3 length is 14 residues. CDR1 is SGDLS, CDR2 YYNGEE, per germline. V was pared by 4 bases and J by 2 bases, with 12 bases between. This CDR3 is CASSPLGVQETQYF. CDR3 coding DNA: TGTGCCAGCAGCCCACTCGGGGTACAAGAGACCCAGTACTTC.

This chain uses TRBV27 with TRBJ1-4; D uncertain. The CDR3 is 14 residues long. V was shortened by 6 bases and J by 11 bases, with 19 bases between the two germline ends. Germline-derived CDR1 and CDR2 are MNHEY and SMNVEV (reference sequence). The CDR3 DNA follows: TGTGCCAGCAGAAGTCCAGGCGGGAGTAAGAAACTGTTTTTT. Amino acid sequence: CASRSPGGSKKLFF.

The chain links TRBV5-4 to TRBJ2-6; 7 nucleotides match TRBD1. The germline V gene encodes CDR1 SGHNT and CDR2 YYREEE (reference sequence). The J segment lost 0 bases and the V segment lost 6 bases, leaving 9 bases of the junction unmatched. This CDR3 has 17 amino acids. The CDR3 loop reads CASTTGQAASGANVLTF. CDR3 bases: TGTGCCAGCACCACCGGACAGGCTGCCTCTGGGGCCAACGTCCTGACTTTC.

This chain uses TRBV4-1 with TRBJ1-1; the match to TRBD1 covers 7 bases. Germline CDR1 MGHRA, CDR2 YSYEKL. The CDR3 length is 13 residues. V was clipped by 6 bases and J by 7 bases; unmatched bases: 8. The CDR3 region is CASRPTGAHEAFF. The CDR3 region has the DNA TGCGCCAGCAGACCAACAGGGGCCCATGAAGCTTTCTTT.

This clone was found a few times. The V call is TRBV5-5, the J call TRBJ2-2; D is unclear. Trimming shortened V by 4 bases and J by 4 bases, and 14 bases separated the two germline ends. Germline CDR1 reads SGHKS; CDR2 reads YYEKEE (reference sequence). The CDR3 runs 15 residues. For the CDR3, the DNA is TGTGCCAGCAGCCCCCCCAAGGTTCCCACCGGGGAGCTGTTTTTT. It translates to CASSPPKVPTGELFF.

This rearrangement joins TRBV2 to TRBJ2-7; 8 positions agree with TRBD1. The J segment lost 2 bases and the V segment lost 4 bases, leaving 7 bases of the junction unmatched. CDR1 and CDR2 (germline): SNHLY, FYNNEI. CDR3 length equals 15 residues. The DNA for the CDR3 is TGTGCCAGCAGTGCATTGAGGACAGGGCCCTACGAGCAGTACGTC. Translation: CASSALRTGPYEQYV.

The chain links TRBV10-3 to TRBJ2-1, with a possible D match to TRBD2 (6 bases). The length of the CDR3 is 14 residues. CDR1 ENHRY and CDR2 SYGVKD come from the germline V gene. Deletions cut 5 bases from V and 4 bases from J, with 12 bases between. CDR3: CAISPASAYNEQFF. CDR3 coding DNA: TGTGCCATCAGTCCGGCTAGCGCTTACAATGAGCAGTTCTTC.

The V gene is TRBV18, the J gene TRBJ2-1; 8 bases match TRBD2. Germline CDR1 KGHSH, CDR2 LQKENI. The CDR3 extends over 16 amino acids. V lost 4 bases to trimming and J lost 5 bases; unmatched junction nucleotides: 10. The CDR3 sequence: CASSLSSGRTHNEQFF. Here the CDR3 DNA reads TGTGCCAGCTCACTATCTAGCGGGCGGACTCACAATGAGCAGTTCTTC.

The chain combines TRBV7-8 with TRBJ2-3; 11 bases align to TRBD1. The germline V gene has CDR1 SGHVS and CDR2 FQNEAQ. V lost 6 bases, J lost 7 bases, and 18 bases stayed unmatched. The CDR3 is 18 amino acids. The DNA of the CDR3 is TGTGCCAGCAGACCAAAATTAGGGGCCGGGACAGGGGGTTATACGCAGTATTTT. Its translation: CASRPKLGAGTGGYTQYF.

The chain has TRBV9 and TRBJ2-2; a possible D gene is TRBD2 (6 bases). This CDR3 contains 14 residues. Per germline, CDR1 SGDLS and CDR2 YYNGEE. The V and J ends lost 7 bases and 1 base respectively, with 11 bases between them. CDR3 nucleotides: TGTGCCAGCTCCAGGGAGGAGAACACCGGGGAGCTGTTTTTT. Residues: CASSREENTGELFF.

CDR3 sequence (DNA): TGCGCCAGCAGCTTGGACGGGAGCTCCTACAATGAGCAGTTCTTC. Translating gives CASSLDGSSYNEQFF. This rearrangement joins TRBV5-1 to TRBJ2-1; tentative D call: TRBD2 (6 bases). The CDR3 consists of 15 residues. V lost 0 bases and J lost 0, with 7 bases in between. Germline CDR1 is SGHRS and CDR2 is YFSETQ.

The V gene is TRBV7-6, the J gene TRBJ2-3, with D perhaps TRBD2 (5 bases). Germline V gene data show CDR1 as SGHVS and CDR2 as FNYEAQ. This CDR3 region has 15 residues. The germline V and J ends were trimmed by 8 bases and 4 bases, with 19 bases remaining between them. For the CDR3, the DNA is TGTGCCAGCGCTTTTTTGGACTCCGGGGCAGATACGCAGTATTTT. Its translation is CASAFLDSGADTQYF.